This entry features one T cell receptor beta chain sequence. Its antigen remains undetermined. Qualities for individual bases were not recorded, and no much larger clone is one base off. Interpreted using the paper, the time point label stands for: baseline before first vaccination. Vaccinee samples came from UK trials COV001 and COV002, including a single-blind randomized controlled phase 2/3 trial of AZD1222 (ChAdOx1 nCoV-19) in healthy adults. Trial participant PBMC samples were collected at day 0 and day 28 after the second dose for TCRbeta chain sequencing. The sample comes from a study of T cell responses to AZD1222 COVID-19 vaccine (dated by TCRdb to the early 2020s). Describing the broader study: AZD1222 recipients given second doses at about 4 weeks or at about 12 weeks were pooled, since spike-specific TCR depth and breadth were not found to differ between the two schedules. TCR sequencing covered some 250 trial participants: roughly 200 given two doses of AZD1222 and around 25 given two doses of MenACWY control vaccine. Trial participants were enrolled into age subgroups of 18-55, 56-69 and 70-plus years, which contained 148, 28 and 57 TCR-sequenced participants, respectively. What the research found in general, with its limitations: After two AZD1222 doses, spike-specific TCR breadth and depth were significantly higher than at day 0 and than in MenACWY recipients. The 56-69-year group was small, and its depth increase did not reach significance, likely because of low power. Reportedly, close to half of the unique spike-specific TCRs recognized epitopes lying outside the regions that are mutated in the B.1.351 and B.1.1.7 variants. Only five to seven AZD1222 recipients were SARS-CoV-2 seropositive at baseline, limiting conclusions about previously exposed vaccinees. Vaccine-associated CD4 TCRs spanned the whole spike protein, with dominant responses in regions 160-218 and 743-854. Because no samples from the day 14 peak response were available, repertoires could be characterized only after the peak T cell response. Participants were mostly white British and included more females than males, and it was suggested by the authors that clonal diversity may have been underestimated.

The CDR3 regions of human TCRbeta chains were analyzed by immunosequencing. Under the source paper's analysis protocol: TCRs in the repertoires were matched against a reference library of SARS-CoV-2-specific TCRs that had been generated with the MIRA antigen-specificity platform. Breadth was defined as the fraction of unique TCRs that were SARS-CoV-2-associated. Depth was defined as the fraction of total T cells that were SARS-CoV-2-associated. Using the MIRA data, each spike-specific TCR was mapped to the spike region that the TCR reacts to and placed in a CD4 or CD8 class. Log10-transformed breadth and depth values were compared by one-way ANOVA with Sidak's multiple comparisons tests. The source is immuneACCESS, and TCRdb retained only in-frame sequences with V and J called. Part of the clones is not carried over; for the studies checked, unresolved V genes explain less than half of this, and the remainder is unexplained. V and J calls and clone size come straight from that table; D and trimming were deduced from the DNA. This sample holds about 140,000 clones; roughly 80% were observed only once. Roughly 3.9% of the sample rests with the top ten.

The clonotype comes from an adult in good health. The material sequenced was peripheral blood, taken on day 0 of AZD1222 vaccination.

CDR3 reads: CASSQDRGDGNTIYF. The DNA sequence follows: TGTGCCAGCAGCCAAGATCGGGGGGACGGAAACACCATATATTTT. The receptor chain draws on TRBV14 and TRBJ1-3, with TRBD1 perhaps the D gene, on 5 matching bases. Via the germline V gene, CDR1 is SGHDN and CDR2 FVKESK. A distance of 10 bases separates the germline ends of V and J, which lose 0 bases and 4 bases respectively. Including the terminal cysteine and phenylalanine, the CDR3 comprises 15 residues. Only the CDR3 part of the read is kept: 45 bases, read in frame from the first base.